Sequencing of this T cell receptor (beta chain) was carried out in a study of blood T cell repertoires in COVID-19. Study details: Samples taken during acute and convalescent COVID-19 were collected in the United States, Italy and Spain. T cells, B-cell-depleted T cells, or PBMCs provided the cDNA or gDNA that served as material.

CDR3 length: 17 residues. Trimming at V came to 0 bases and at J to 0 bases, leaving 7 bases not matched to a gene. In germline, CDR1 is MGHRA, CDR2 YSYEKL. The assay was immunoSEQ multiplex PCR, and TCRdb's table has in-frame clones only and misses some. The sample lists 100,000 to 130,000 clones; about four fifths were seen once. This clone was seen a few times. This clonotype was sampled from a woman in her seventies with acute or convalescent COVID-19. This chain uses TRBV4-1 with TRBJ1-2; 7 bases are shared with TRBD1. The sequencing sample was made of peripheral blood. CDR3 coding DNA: TGCGCCAGCAGCCAAGATGAGGGACAGACGACTAACTATGGCTACACCTTC. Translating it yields CASSQDEGQTTNYGYTF.